This is a list of T cell receptor beta chains from one sample in a study of T cell changes during pregnancy in multiple sclerosis. Profiled with immunoSEQ multiplex PCR; TCRdb holds only in-frame clones, not every one. The sample lists about 40,000 clones, about 90% occurring once. This specimen was peripheral blood, taken in the first trimester of pregnancy. Receptor source: a female donor in good health, enrolled as a control in a pregnancy study. The CDR3 runs from the conserved cysteine through the conserved F or W. A D gene is named only where the DNA matches it firmly. Where a row states a size, it is once, few, many or the class of an expanded clone; other rows omit it.

J: TRBJ2-6
D: NA
size: NA
V: TRBV9
DNA: TGTGCCAGCAGCGTAGGAGGGCGTGGGGCCAACGTCCTGACTTTC
CDR3: CASSVGGRGANVLTF

J: TRBJ1-1
D: NA
size: few
V: TRBV25-1
DNA: TGTGCCAGCAGTGAATGGGGGGGAGCTTTCTTT
CDR3: CASSEWGGAFF

J: TRBJ2-1
D: NA
size: once
V: TRBV5-4
DNA: TGTGCCAGCAGCTTGGGCAGGGGAGCCTACAATGAGCAGTTCTTC
CDR3: CASSLGRGAYNEQFF

J: TRBJ1-2
D: NA
size: once
V: TRBV27
DNA: TGTGCCAGCAGTCCAAACCCGACAGCATTGCCGTTAACTAACTATGGCTACACCTTC
CDR3: CASSPNPTALPLTNYGYTF

J: TRBJ2-7
D: TRBD2
size: NA
V: TRBV6-1
DNA: TGTGCCAGCAGTGTCCTTAGCGGGAGGGTCTCCTACGAGCAGTACTTC
CDR3: CASSVLSGRVSYEQYF

J: TRBJ2-7
D: NA
size: NA
V: TRBV28
DNA: TGTGCCAGCAGTTTGGTGGGGCCAGCACGGGACGAGCAGTACTTC
CDR3: CASSLVGPARDEQYF

J: TRBJ2-2
D: TRBD2
size: NA
V: TRBV6-4
DNA: TGTGCCAGCAGTGCGGGACTAGCCCCCGGGGAGCTGTTTTTT
CDR3: CASSAGLAPGELFF

J: TRBJ2-5
D: TRBD2
size: NA
V: TRBV4-2
DNA: TGTGCCAGCAGCCCGTCCTGGGGGACTAAGGAAGAGACCCAGTACTTC
CDR3: CASSPSWGTKEETQYF

J: TRBJ1-2
D: TRBD1
size: NA
V: TRBV19
DNA: TGTGCCAGTAGTTTACAGGGGGCGTCGGGCTACACCTTC
CDR3: CASSLQGASGYTF

J: TRBJ1-1
D: NA
size: NA
V: TRBV4-1
DNA: TGCGCCAGCAGCCAAGGGTTGCTGCAGGGAGGGTCCACGGAAGCTTTCTTT
CDR3: CASSQGLLQGGSTEAFF

J: TRBJ1-5
D: NA
size: NA
V: TRBV10-3
DNA: TGTGCCATTCACCGGGACATTAATCAGCCCCAGCATTTT
CDR3: CAIHRDINQPQHF

J: TRBJ1-2
D: TRBD1
size: NA
V: TRBV9
DNA: TGTGCCAGCAGCGTAGGAGGACAGGGCAGTAAAGAGGGCTACACCTTC
CDR3: CASSVGGQGSKEGYTF

J: TRBJ2-7
D: NA
size: few
V: TRBV5-1
DNA: TGCGCCAGCAGTAAGGAGTGGGAGTCTTCCGAGCAGTACTTC
CDR3: CASSKEWESSEQYF

J: TRBJ1-1
D: TRBD1
size: NA
V: TRBV9
DNA: TGTGCCAGCAGCGTAGCGGGCAGGGGGACTGAAGCTTTCTTT
CDR3: CASSVAGRGTEAFF

J: TRBJ2-5
D: NA
size: NA
V: TRBV7-9
DNA: TGTGCCAGCAGCTTAGAGAATGTCAGGGCCAAGACCCAGTACTTC
CDR3: CASSLENVRAKTQYF

J: TRBJ1-2
D: NA
size: NA
V: TRBV25-1
DNA: TGTGCCAGCACCCCGGCGGGGGGGACTGGCTACACCTTC
CDR3: CASTPAGGTGYTF

J: TRBJ1-4
D: TRBD1
size: NA
V: TRBV5-1
DNA: TGCGCCAGCAGCTTGGAGGGACAGCTGGCGTTCGAAAAACTGTTTTTT
CDR3: CASSLEGQLAFEKLFF

J: TRBJ2-2
D: TRBD1
size: once
V: TRBV6-6
DNA: TGTGCCAGCAGGCTCCGGGACAGGGGGCAGACCGGGGAGCTGTTTTTT
CDR3: CASRLRDRGQTGELFF

J: TRBJ1-1
D: TRBD1
size: NA
V: TRBV19
DNA: TGTGCCAGTCGGGACAGGGGAATGAACACTGAAGCTTTCTTT
CDR3: CASRDRGMNTEAFF

J: TRBJ1-6
D: TRBD1
size: NA
V: TRBV27
DNA: TGTGCCAGCAGTTTGCAACCTACAGGGGCAAATTCACCCCTCCACTTT
CDR3: CASSLQPTGANSPLHF

J: TRBJ1-2
D: TRBD1
size: NA
V: TRBV5-6
DNA: TGTGCCAGCAGCCTAGGACAGGGAGGAGTAGGGACCTTC
CDR3: CASSLGQGGVGTF

J: TRBJ2-1
D: NA
size: few
V: TRBV27
DNA: TGTGCCAGCAGTGGCGGGGTATCCTACAATGAGCAGTTCTTC
CDR3: CASSGGVSYNEQFF

J: TRBJ2-1
D: TRBD2
size: NA
V: TRBV7-8
DNA: TGTGCCAGCAGCCCAAGCTCGCGGGGGTATCACAATGAGCAGTTCTTC
CDR3: CASSPSSRGYHNEQFF

J: TRBJ1-2
D: NA
size: NA
V: TRBV5-8
DNA: TGTGCCAGCAGCCCCAGGGTGGGTGGCTACACCTTC
CDR3: CASSPRVGGYTF

J: TRBJ1-3
D: TRBD1
size: NA
V: TRBV18
DNA: TGTGCCAGCTCACCGGTCCGCGGGACAGGGGCCGGAAACACCATATATTTT
CDR3: CASSPVRGTGAGNTIYF

J: TRBJ1-6
D: NA
size: NA
V: TRBV5-1
DNA: TGCGCCAGCAGCTTTCGGGGGGGCTATAATTCACCCCTCCACTTT
CDR3: CASSFRGGYNSPLHF

J: TRBJ2-7
D: TRBD1
size: NA
V: TRBV5-6
DNA: TGTGCCAGCAGGGGGACAGGGATCCTCTACGAGCAGTACTTC
CDR3: CASRGTGILYEQYF

J: TRBJ2-7
D: NA
size: few
V: TRBV7-3
DNA: TGTGCCAGCAGCTTAGAGCCAGGGCCGTACTACGAGCAGTACTTC
CDR3: CASSLEPGPYYEQYF

J: TRBJ1-2
D: TRBD1
size: NA
V: TRBV29-1
DNA: TGCAGCGTTGCTGACAGGGCGGACTATGGCTACACCTTC
CDR3: CSVADRADYGYTF

J: TRBJ1-2
D: TRBD1
size: NA
V: TRBV2
DNA: TGTGCCAGCAGAGGGACAGGGGTCTATGGCTACACCTTC
CDR3: CASRGTGVYGYTF

J: TRBJ2-5
D: NA
size: once
V: TRBV4-2
DNA: TGTGCCAGCAGCTCACCCCGGGGCCAAGAGACCCAGTACTTC
CDR3: CASSSPRGQETQYF

J: TRBJ2-5
D: TRBD1
size: NA
V: TRBV9
DNA: TGTGCCAGCAGCGTATCGGGGACAGGGAGAGAGACCCAGTACTTC
CDR3: CASSVSGTGRETQYF

J: TRBJ1-2
D: NA
size: NA
V: TRBV9
DNA: TGTGCCAGCAGCGCCGAGCCTCCTATTAGCGCCTTC
CDR3: CASSAEPPISAF

J: TRBJ2-7
D: NA
size: NA
V: TRBV11-2
DNA: TGTGCCAGCAGCTTACTCCAGGGCTACCACGAGCAGTACTTC
CDR3: CASSLLQGYHEQYF

J: TRBJ2-3
D: NA
size: NA
V: TRBV9
DNA: TGTGCCAGCAGCGTAGCTACAGGACAAGCCTATAAAGATACGCAGTATTTT
CDR3: CASSVATGQAYKDTQYF

J: TRBJ1-1
D: NA
size: NA
V: TRBV13
DNA: TGTGCCAGCAGCTTAGGGGGGGGGTGGAACACTGAAGCTTTCTTT
CDR3: CASSLGGGWNTEAFF

J: TRBJ2-5
D: NA
size: NA
V: TRBV6-5
DNA: TGTGCCAGCAGTTACCAGGGGCGCCAAGAGACCCAGTACTTC
CDR3: CASSYQGRQETQYF

J: TRBJ2-3
D: NA
size: NA
V: TRBV2
DNA: TGTGCCAGCAATGACCGGGGGGCAATAGATACGCAGTATTTT
CDR3: CASNDRGAIDTQYF

J: TRBJ2-7
D: TRBD1
size: NA
V: TRBV2
DNA: TGTGCCAGCAACCTCGACGGACAGGGTGGCGAGCAGTACTTC
CDR3: CASNLDGQGGEQYF